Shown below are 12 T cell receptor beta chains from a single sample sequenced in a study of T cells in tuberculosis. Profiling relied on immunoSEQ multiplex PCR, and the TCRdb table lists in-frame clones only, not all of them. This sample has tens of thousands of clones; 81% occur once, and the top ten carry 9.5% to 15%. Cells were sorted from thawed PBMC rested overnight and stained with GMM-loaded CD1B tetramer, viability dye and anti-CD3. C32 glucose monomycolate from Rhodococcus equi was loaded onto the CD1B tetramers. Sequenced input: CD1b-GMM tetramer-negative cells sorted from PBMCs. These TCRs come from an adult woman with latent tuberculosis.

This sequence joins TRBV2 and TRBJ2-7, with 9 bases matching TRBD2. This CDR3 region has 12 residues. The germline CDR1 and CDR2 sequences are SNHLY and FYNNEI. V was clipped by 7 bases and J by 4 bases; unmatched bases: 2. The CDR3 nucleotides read TGTGCCAGCATGGGACTAGCTTACGAGCAGTACTTC. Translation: CASMGLAYEQYF.

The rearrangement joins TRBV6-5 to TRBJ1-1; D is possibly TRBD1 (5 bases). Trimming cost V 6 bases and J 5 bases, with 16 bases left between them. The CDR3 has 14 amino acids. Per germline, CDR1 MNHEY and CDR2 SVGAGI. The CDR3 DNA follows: TGTGCCAGCAGCTCCGGGGGAGGTCAAACTGAAGCTTTCTTT. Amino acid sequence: CASSSGGGQTEAFF.

This CDR3 reads CASRQDRGLANQPQHF. The CDR3 DNA reads as TGTGCCAGCAGACAGGACAGGGGTCTCGCCAATCAGCCCCAGCATTTT. The chain employs TRBV28 and TRBJ1-5, with 9 bases matching TRBD1. The germline V gene encodes CDR1 MDHEN and CDR2 SYDVKM. V lost 6 bases, J lost 3 bases, and 9 bases stayed unmatched. The length of the CDR3 is 16 residues.

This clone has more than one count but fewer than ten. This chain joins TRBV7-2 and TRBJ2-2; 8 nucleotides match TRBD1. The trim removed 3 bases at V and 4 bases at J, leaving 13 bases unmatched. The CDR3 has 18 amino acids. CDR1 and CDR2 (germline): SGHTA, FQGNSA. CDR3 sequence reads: CASSFQPLRGRLTGELFF. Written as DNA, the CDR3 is TGTGCCAGCAGCTTCCAGCCCCTCAGGGGGCGCCTCACCGGGGAGCTGTTTTTT.

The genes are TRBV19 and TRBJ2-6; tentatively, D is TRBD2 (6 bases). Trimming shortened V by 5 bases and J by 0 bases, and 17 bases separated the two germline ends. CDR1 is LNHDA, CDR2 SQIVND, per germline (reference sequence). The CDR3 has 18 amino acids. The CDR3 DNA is TGTGCCAGTAGTCCGCGACTAGAAATCAGCTCTGGGGCCAACGTCCTGACTTTC. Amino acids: CASSPRLEISSGANVLTF.

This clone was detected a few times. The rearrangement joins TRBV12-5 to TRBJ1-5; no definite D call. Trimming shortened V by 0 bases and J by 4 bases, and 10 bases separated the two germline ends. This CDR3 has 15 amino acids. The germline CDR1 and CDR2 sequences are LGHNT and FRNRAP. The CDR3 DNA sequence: TGTGCTAGTGGTTTGGTAGATGGAGGGAATCAGCCCCAGCATTTT. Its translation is CASGLVDGGNQPQHF.

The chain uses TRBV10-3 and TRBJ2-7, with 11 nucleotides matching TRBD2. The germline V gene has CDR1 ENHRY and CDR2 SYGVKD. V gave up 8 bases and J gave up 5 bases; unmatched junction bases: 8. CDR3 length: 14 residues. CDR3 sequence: CAIGGSGRAHEQYF. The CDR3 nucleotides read TGTGCCATCGGAGGTAGCGGGAGGGCTCACGAGCAGTACTTC.

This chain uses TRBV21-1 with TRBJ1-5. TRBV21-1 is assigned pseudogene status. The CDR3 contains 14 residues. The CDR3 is CASSKSSANQPQHF. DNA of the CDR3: TGTGCCAGCAGCAAATCGAGCGCCAATCAGCCCCAGCATTTT.

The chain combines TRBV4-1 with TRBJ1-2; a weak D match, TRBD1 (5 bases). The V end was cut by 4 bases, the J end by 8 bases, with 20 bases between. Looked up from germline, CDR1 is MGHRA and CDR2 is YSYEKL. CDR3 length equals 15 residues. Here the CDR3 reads CASSPFNSGTQGYTF. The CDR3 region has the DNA TGCGCCAGCAGCCCCTTTAATTCGGGGACTCAAGGCTACACCTTC.

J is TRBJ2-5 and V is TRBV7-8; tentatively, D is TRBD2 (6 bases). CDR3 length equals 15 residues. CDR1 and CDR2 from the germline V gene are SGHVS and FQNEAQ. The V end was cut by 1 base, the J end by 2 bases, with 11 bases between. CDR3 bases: TGTGCCAGCAGCTTAGGTCGCCTAGCGCAAGAGACCCAGTACTTC. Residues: CASSLGRLAQETQYF.

The CDR3, as DNA: TGTGCCAGCAGTTTCCGGACTCCCTTGTTATACGGCAATGAGCAGTTCTTC. Its protein product is CASSFRTPLLYGNEQFF. The genes are TRBV27 and TRBJ2-1; possible D gene TRBD2, 5 bases. CDR1 is MNHEY, CDR2 SMNVEV, per germline (reference sequence). The CDR3 has 17 residues. Between the trimmed V and J ends, which lost 3 bases and 6 bases, there was a span of 21 bases.

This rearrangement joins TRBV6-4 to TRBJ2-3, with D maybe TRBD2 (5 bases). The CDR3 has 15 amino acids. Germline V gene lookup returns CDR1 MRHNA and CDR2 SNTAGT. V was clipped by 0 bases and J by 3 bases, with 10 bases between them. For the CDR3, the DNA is TGTGCCAGCAGTGACTCGGCCGGGGAAACAGATACGCAGTATTTT. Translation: CASSDSAGETDTQYF.